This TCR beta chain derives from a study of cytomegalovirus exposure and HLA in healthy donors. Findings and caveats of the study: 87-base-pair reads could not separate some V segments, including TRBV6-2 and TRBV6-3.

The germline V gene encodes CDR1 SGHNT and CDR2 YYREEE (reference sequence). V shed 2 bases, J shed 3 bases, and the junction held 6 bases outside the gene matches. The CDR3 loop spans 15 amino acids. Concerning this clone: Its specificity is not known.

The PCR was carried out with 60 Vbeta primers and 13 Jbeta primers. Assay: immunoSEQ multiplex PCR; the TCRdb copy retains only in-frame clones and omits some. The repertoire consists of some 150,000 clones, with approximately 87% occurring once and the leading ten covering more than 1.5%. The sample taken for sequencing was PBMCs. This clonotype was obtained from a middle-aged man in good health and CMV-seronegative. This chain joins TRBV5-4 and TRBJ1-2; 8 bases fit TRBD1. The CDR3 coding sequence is TGTGCCAGCAGCTTCGCCTTGGACAGGGACTATGGCTACACCTTC. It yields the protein CASSFALDRDYGYTF.